This TCR beta chain was sequenced for a study of Ad26.COV2.S vaccination and SARS-CoV-2 variants. Study-wide background: The Ad26.COV2.S arm of the COV1001 trial was where the donor was placed. Ad26.COV2.S given intramuscularly, once or twice 56 days apart.

As to treatment: around 19 received Ad26.COV2.S at low or high dose, single or two shots; about 5 received placebo; per-sample allocation not given. On day 63 after the first injection, vaccine and placebo recipients gave samples. Between the trimmed V and J ends, which lost 2 bases and 6 bases, there was a span of 10 bases. The germline gives CDR1 MNHEY, CDR2 SVGEGT. This CDR3 is 13 amino acids long. The protocol was immunoSEQ multiplex PCR, while the TCRdb copy is restricted to in-frame clones and leaves out a portion. The table lists approximately 480,000 clones, approximately 90% of them singletons. This clone was counted a single time.

The chain is built from TRBV6-2 or TRBV6-3 and TRBJ1-1, with D unclear. The receptor comes from a person between 18 and 60 years old who received the Ad26.COV2.S COVID-19 vaccine or a placebo. The sample consisted of peripheral blood, taken in a trial of Ad26.COV2.S vaccine versus placebo. CDR3 protein: CASSYTSVAEAFF. As DNA, the CDR3 is TGTGCCAGCAGTTACACTTCGGTGGCTGAAGCTTTCTTT.